The entry below describes one TCR beta chain. The CDR3 is 12 amino acids. V was trimmed by 3 bases and J by 6 bases, leaving 8 bases between them. The germline V gene has CDR1 MNHEY and CDR2 SVGAGI. The data originate from a study of cytotoxic CD8 clonotypes in ibrutinib-treated CLL. Clones were read by immunoSEQ multiplex PCR, and TCRdb kept only the in-frame ones, dropping some. The sample contains roughly 58,000 clones, 50% to 70% of which appear only once. This clonotype originated in a human donor with chronic lymphocytic leukemia. The chain links TRBV6-5 to TRBJ1-2, with D hard to call. Specimen: PBMCs, collected at disease progression, from a patient treated with ibrutinib. CDR3 region: CASSYVGDGYTF. In DNA form, the CDR3 reads TGTGCCAGCAGTTATGTTGGGGATGGCTACACCTTC.